This entry is about one T cell receptor (beta chain). These data originate in a study of cytomegalovirus exposure and HLA in healthy donors. PCR amplification relied on 60 Vbeta primers (plus 13 Jbeta primers). As handled by the study authors: About 83 million unique TCR beta chains, roughly 10 million shared, were counted in a later analysis. Here immunoSEQ multiplex PCR was the method, and the copy in TCRdb shows in-frame clones only, minus some. Clone size and V and J calls were adopted from that table, with D and trimming inferred from the DNA. This sample has about 130,000 clones; 82% occur once, and the top ten carry over 9%. This CDR3 has 13 amino acids. CDR1 SGHAT and CDR2 FQNNGV come from the germline V gene. Trimming took off 7 bases at V and 3 bases at J, with 13 bases between the two ends.

This TCR came from a male donor in good health and CMV-seropositive. The chain combines TRBV11-2 with TRBJ2-7; D uncertain. Source material: PBMCs. The CDR3 here is CASMRWVGYEQYF. The CDR3 coding sequence is TGTGCCAGCATGAGGTGGGTTGGCTACGAGCAGTACTTC. Using reference TRBV11-2 and TRBJ2-7 for the parts outside the CDR3, the full variable domain is EAGVAQSPRYKIIEKRQSVAFWCNPISGHATLYWYQQILGQGPKLLIQFQNNGVVDDSQLPKDRFSAERLKGVDSTLKIQPAKLEDSAVYLCASMRWVGYEQYFGPGTRLTVT.